The sequence of this TCR beta chain was determined in a study of cytomegalovirus exposure and HLA in healthy donors (dated by TCRdb to 2017 to 2019). The study in broad terms: An earlier analysis of fewer than 750 of the donors reported approximately 300 Gb of sequence data and around 110 million unique TCR beta sequences obtained from some 170 million T cells. About 280 gigabases of sequencing data and 70 million to 100 million unique TCR sequences were included in an early release covering 500 to 750 HLA-typed donors. Among the approximately 400 genotyped donors, around 81% belonged to the genetic ancestry cluster associated with self-reported Caucasian donors. The study was designed to test whether signatures of past pathogen exposure could be identified by cataloging public T cell receptors. Using immunosequencing, the study profiled T cell repertoires from about 620 subjects and related those repertoires to cytomegalovirus serostatus. Along with the roughly 670-subject first cohort, a separate validation cohort of over 90 different subjects was used. To predict cytomegalovirus infection status, the study brought together high-throughput TCR immunosequencing, statistical association of individual TCRs with disease status, and machine learning. A later analysis re-examined previously published TCR beta repertoires from about 670 donors and added high-resolution HLA genotyping to investigate patterns of TCR occurrence. The later analysis used no new phenotypic data to find candidate immune exposures, relying instead on TCR beta sequences and their occurrence across donors. In an earlier analysis of 587 of the donors, high-throughput TCR beta sequencing was used to judge whether each TCR beta V gene segment behaved as functional or pseudogenic. Donor age, sex, ethnicity and CMV serostatus were compiled alongside the repertoire data. A later genetic analysis took genome-wide SNP genotypes for about 55% of the 666 donors and used that subset as a discovery cohort. All discovery cohort repertoires had been generated on a single sequencing platform. HLA typing covered class I and class II loci at four-digit resolution. Typing coverage differed by locus: A, B, C, DRB1 and DQB1 were typed in about 620-640 donors, DQA1 in about 550, DPA1 in nearly 610, and DPB1 in approximately 450. Roughly 5 DR-DQ haplotypes were handled as single units for association and clustering, since linkage in the cohort was strong. Among 398 genotyped donors of the cohort, an average of about 240,000 unique TCR beta nucleotide sequences were sequenced per donor, roughly 18% of them non-productive.

The receptor library was made with the immunoSEQ multiplex PCR assay. A mixture of 60 forward primers for TCR Vbeta segments and 13 reverse primers for TCR Jbeta segments was used in the multiplex PCR. A multiplex PCR assay on genomic DNA amplified the CDR3 region of rearranged TCR beta genes. On the Illumina HiSeq System, the amplified TCR beta libraries were sequenced as 87-base-pair reads. The authors' analysis ran thus. A later analysis tallied 75 million to 95 million unique TCR beta chains across the 660 or so repertoires, and about 12 million of those chains were shared by two or more donors. To remove PCR and sequencing errors, raw reads were error-corrected and collapsed into unique sequences using a nearest-neighbor algorithm that merged closely related sequences. CDR3 sequences were aligned to IMGT reference sequences to assign V, D and J gene segments. For a sequence to be retained, at least a six-nucleotide match to both a V gene segment and a J gene segment was required. A rearrangement counted as productive if the CDR3 had no stop codons and remained in frame with V and J, and every other rearrangement counted as non-productive. CDR3 was defined by IMGT convention, running from the second conserved V-encoded cysteine to the conserved J-encoded phenylalanine. In an earlier analysis of roughly 610 of the donors, sequences lacking an unambiguous match to a single V gene segment were excluded. An earlier analysis of over 450 of the donors classified V segments as functional when productive rearrangements were above 56.7% and as segregating when the standard deviation between donors was above 5%. A statistical classification framework was built to diagnose cytomegalovirus status from the catalog of TCR beta chain sequences. In a later analysis, V and J genes were assigned by comparing TCR nucleotide sequences against IMGT/GENE-DB human TR gene sequences. In a later analysis, CDR3 sequences and most-parsimonious VDJ recombination scenarios were assigned using the TCRdist pipeline. In a later analysis, each TCR beta chain was defined by its CDR3 amino acid sequence together with its V-gene family, and reads without a unique V-gene family were excluded. A later analysis removed roughly 590 highly shared, low-generation-probability nucleotide sequences to deal with suspected cross-contamination and a sequencing artifact. In a later analysis, a clonal expansion index was calculated for each public chain from normalized within-repertoire ranks of inferred template counts. In a later analysis, generation probabilities were computed using a VDJ recombination model fitted to out-of-frame rearrangements, and the results were checked against IGoR. In a later analysis, TCR-TCR, TCR-HLA and TCR-CMV co-occurrence was scored with hypergeometric tests, and a repertoire-size bias correction was applied to TCR pairs. A later analysis estimated false discovery rates by permuting HLA or CMV assignments 20 times. In a later analysis, co-occurring TCRs were grouped using DBSCAN, and TCRdist sequence similarity was added for clustering within HLA-allele-positive subsets. Repertoires with fewer than 30,000 or more than 120,000 public chains were left out of co-occurrence clustering, as were five repertoires with anomalous nucleotide sharing. The table comes from immuneACCESS by way of TCRdb, which keeps in-frame sequences with V and J called. Part of the clones is missing from these tables; in studies checked, under half for an unresolved V gene and the rest for unknown reasons. That table gives V, J and clone size, and the DNA gave D and trimming. The sample table shows 50,000 to 65,000 clones, and approximately 81% are seen once. Of the sample, around 3.3% falls within the top ten clones.

The cohort consisted of more than 650 healthy bone marrow donors. At the time of sampling, every cohort member was nominally healthy, though immune exposures that went unrecorded were likely present. The donor was CMV seronegative and belonged to the group of around 350 seronegative cohort members. Each donor provided a peripheral blood sample, and peripheral blood mononuclear cells were used for TCR beta sequencing. The Qiagen DNeasy Blood Extraction Kit was used to extract genomic DNA from the blood cell samples. With regard to this clone: Its target antigen remains unknown. Nothing much larger sits one base from this clone, and base qualities are not available.

Between the V and J ends, shortened by 1 base and 3 bases respectively, the junction contains 15 bases. The CDR3 runs 16 residues from the cysteine to the phenylalanine. Of all the DNA, just the CDR3 is kept, 48 bases in frame from base 1. CDR1 and CDR2 were assigned from the germline V gene (reference sequence) as SEHNR and FQNEAQ. General study outcomes and caveats: According to a later analysis, most CMV-associated TCR beta chains appeared to be HLA-restricted, and the HLA associations seemed to be driven largely by CMV exposure. Immune exposure information for the cohort was limited to CMV serostatus. A later analysis reported that several top co-occurrence clusters appeared linked to parvovirus B19, influenza, CMV and Epstein-Barr virus. A later analysis found that HLA-associated TCR beta chains were more clonally expanded and had lower generation probabilities than equally common non-associated chains. The classifier was reported to diagnose cytomegalovirus status with high specificity and sensitivity in both the original and validation cohorts. A few of the identified cytomegalovirus-associated TCR beta chains were confirmed in vitro to be specific for cytomegalovirus antigens. Roughly uniform sequencing depth across donors was assumed in presence/absence analyses, although this assumption may not hold. In the study, some 180 TCR beta chains were listed as associated with cytomegalovirus. According to a later analysis, TCR association rates differed among HLA loci, with DRB1 alleles showing the most associated TCRs and HLA-C alleles showing the fewest. Because counts were too low, about 15 rarely observed V segments, including chromosome 9 orphons, were left out of the earlier analysis of a few hundred of the donors. Only TCR beta chains were sequenced in this cohort, and the absence of alpha or paired-chain data limited detectable features. Across donors, most TCR sequences were observed very rarely, whereas some public TCRs were present in many individuals. Because some donors lacked HLA typing at each locus, the association tests relied only on the typed subset. A later genetic analysis reported fewer N-insertions in productive TCRs among donors in an Asian-associated ancestry cluster than the roughly 670-donor mean. Assigning TCR associations to individual alleles was difficult when HLA alleles, especially DR and DQ, strongly co-occurred. The authors suggested that the approach could potentially be extended to other disease states and immunological phenotypes. Broadly in line with IMGT annotations, most TCR beta V segments showed up in productive rearrangements about 90% or about 30% of the time in an earlier analysis of some 590 of the donors. A cluster of highly shared sequence variants was judged likely to be a technical artifact of the sequencing pipeline. An association between a missense DCLRE1C variant and V-gene and J-gene trimming of TCR beta chains was found in a later genetic analysis and replicated in an independent cohort. Some IMGT-functional V segments, including TRBV6-2 and TRBV6-3, could not be distinguished by the 87-base-pair reads and were therefore excluded. A later analysis associated about 18,000 TCR beta sequences with specific HLA alleles at a false discovery rate of 0.05. Linkage disequilibrium might explain the correlated functional status among segregating V segments, but an unknown experimental factor could not be excluded. A further reported finding was that TCR beta sequences accurately predicted the HLA-A and HLA-B alleles for most subjects in the first cohort.

Rearrangement joined TRBV7-9 to TRBJ1-2; there is no confident call for the D gene. This TCR came from a woman between 18 and 29 years old in good health and CMV-seronegative. Sequencing used PBMCs. The CDR3: CASSLDLRELHYGYTF. The nucleotide sequence reads as follows: TGTGCCAGCAGCTTAGATCTGCGCGAATTACACTATGGCTACACCTTC.